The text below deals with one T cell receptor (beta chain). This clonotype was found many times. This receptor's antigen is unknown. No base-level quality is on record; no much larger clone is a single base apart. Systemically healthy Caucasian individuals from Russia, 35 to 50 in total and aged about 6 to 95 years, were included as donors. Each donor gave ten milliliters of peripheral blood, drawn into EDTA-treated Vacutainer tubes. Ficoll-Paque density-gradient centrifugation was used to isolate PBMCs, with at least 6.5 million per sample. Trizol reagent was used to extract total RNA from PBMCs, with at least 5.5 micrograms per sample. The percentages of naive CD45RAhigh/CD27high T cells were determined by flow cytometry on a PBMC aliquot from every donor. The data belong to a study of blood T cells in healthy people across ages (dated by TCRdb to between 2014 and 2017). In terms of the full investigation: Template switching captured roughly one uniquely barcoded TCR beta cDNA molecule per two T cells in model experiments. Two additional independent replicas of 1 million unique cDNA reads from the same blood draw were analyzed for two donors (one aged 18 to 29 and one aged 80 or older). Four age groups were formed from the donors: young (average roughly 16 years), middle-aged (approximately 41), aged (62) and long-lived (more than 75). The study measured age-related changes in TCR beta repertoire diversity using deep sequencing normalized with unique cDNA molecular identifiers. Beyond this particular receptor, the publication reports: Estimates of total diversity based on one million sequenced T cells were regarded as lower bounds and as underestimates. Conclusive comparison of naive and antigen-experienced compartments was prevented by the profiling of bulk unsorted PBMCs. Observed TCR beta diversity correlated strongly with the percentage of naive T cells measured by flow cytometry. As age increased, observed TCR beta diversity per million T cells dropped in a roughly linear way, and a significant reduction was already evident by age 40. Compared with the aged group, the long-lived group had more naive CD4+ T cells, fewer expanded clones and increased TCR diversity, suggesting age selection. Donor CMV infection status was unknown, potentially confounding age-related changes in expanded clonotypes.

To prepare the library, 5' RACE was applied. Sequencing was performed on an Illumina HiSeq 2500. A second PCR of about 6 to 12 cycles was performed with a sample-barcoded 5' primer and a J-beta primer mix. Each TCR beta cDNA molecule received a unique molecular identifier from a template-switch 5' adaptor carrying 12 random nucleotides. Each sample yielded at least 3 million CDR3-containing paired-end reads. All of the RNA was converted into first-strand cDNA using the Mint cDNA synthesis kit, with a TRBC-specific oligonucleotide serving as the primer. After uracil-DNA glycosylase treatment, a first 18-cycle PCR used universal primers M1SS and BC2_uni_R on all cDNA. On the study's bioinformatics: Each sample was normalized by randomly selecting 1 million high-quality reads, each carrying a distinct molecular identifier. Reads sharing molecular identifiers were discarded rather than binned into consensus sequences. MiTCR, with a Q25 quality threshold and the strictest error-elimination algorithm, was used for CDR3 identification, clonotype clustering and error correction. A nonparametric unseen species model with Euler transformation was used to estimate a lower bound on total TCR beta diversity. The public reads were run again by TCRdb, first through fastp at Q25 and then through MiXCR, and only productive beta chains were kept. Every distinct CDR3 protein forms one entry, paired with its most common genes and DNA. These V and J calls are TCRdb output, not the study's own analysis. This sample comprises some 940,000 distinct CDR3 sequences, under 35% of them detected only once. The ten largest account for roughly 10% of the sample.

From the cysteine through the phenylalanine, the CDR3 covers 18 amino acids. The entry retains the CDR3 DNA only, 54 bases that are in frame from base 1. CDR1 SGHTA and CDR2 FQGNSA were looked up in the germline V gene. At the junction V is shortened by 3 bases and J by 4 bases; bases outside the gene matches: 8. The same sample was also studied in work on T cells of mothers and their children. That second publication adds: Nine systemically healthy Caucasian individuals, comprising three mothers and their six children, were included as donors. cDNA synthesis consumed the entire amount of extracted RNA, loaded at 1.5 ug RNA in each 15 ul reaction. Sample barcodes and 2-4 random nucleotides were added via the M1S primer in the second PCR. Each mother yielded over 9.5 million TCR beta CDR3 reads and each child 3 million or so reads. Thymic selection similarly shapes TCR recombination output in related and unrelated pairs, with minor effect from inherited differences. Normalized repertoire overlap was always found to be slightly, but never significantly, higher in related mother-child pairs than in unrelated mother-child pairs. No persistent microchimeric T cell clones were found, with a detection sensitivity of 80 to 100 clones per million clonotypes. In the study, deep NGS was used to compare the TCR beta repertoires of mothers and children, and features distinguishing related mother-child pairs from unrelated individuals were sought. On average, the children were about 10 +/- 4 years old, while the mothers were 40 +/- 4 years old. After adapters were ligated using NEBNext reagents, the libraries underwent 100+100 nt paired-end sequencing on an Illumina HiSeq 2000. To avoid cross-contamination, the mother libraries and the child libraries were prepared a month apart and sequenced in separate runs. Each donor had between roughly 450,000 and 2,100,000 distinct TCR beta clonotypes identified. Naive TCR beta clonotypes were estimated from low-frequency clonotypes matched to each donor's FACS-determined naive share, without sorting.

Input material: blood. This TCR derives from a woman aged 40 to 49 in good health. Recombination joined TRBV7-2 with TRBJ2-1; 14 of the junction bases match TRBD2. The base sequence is TGTGCCAGCAGCTTGAGACTAGCGGGGGGGCTTGGGTACAATGAGCAGTTCTTC. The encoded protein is CASSLRLAGGLGYNEQFF.